This TCR beta chain stems from a study of shared T cell receptors in the human thymus. The assay was immunoSEQ multiplex PCR, and TCRdb's table has in-frame clones only and misses some. The sample has about 380,000 clones; roughly 94% are singletons. Per germline, CDR1 MNHNS and CDR2 SASEGT. The length of the CDR3 is 14 residues. V dropped 8 bases and J dropped 1 base, with 14 bases sitting between them. This clone was seen only once. This receptor was taken from a human donor. The chain recombines TRBV6-1 with TRBJ1-1, with D possibly being TRBD1 (6 bases). Sequencing input: thymocytes. The CDR3 bases are TGTGCCAGCCTTACATGGACAGCGAACACTGAAGCTTTCTTT. This encodes CASLTWTANTEAFF.